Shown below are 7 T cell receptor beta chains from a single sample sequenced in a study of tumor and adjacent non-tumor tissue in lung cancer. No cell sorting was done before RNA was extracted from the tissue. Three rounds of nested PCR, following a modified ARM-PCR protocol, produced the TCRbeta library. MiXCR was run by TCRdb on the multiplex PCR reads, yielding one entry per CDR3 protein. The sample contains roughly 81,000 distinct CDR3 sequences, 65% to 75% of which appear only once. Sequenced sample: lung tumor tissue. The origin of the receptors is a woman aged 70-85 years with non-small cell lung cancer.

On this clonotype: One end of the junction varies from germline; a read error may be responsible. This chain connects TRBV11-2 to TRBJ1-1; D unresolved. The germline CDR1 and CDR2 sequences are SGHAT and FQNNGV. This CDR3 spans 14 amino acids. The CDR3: CASSLDVRASEAFF. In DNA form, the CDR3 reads TGTGCCAGTAGCTTAGATGTTCGGGCCAGTGAAGCTTTCTTT. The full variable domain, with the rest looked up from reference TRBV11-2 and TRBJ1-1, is EAGVAQSPRYKIIEKRQSVAFWCNPISGHATLYWYQQILGQGPKLLIQFQNNGVVDDSQLPKDRFSAERLKGVDSTLKIQPAKLEDSAVYLCASSLDVRASEAFFGQGTRLTVV.

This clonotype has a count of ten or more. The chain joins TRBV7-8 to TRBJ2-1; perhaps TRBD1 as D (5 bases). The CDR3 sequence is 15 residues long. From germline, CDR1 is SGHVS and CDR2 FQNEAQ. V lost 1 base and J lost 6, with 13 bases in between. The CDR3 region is CASSLGLQAPNEQFF. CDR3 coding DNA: TGTGCCAGCAGCTTAGGTCTACAGGCACCCAATGAGCAGTTCTTC.

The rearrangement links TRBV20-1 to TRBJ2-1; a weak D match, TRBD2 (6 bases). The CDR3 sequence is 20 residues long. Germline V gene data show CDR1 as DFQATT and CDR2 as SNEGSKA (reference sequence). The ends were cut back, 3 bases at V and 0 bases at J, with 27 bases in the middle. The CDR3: CSASATPGLAEVSSYNEQFF. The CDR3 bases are TGCAGTGCTAGCGCTACCCCGGGATTAGCGGAGGTGAGCTCCTACAATGAGCAGTTCTTC.

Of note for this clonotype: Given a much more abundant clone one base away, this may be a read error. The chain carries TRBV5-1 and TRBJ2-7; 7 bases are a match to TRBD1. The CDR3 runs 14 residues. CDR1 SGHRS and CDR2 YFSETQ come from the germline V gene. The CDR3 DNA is TGCGCCAGCAGCTCTCTCGACAGGGATGACGAGCAGAACTTC. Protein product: CASSSLDRDDEQNF.

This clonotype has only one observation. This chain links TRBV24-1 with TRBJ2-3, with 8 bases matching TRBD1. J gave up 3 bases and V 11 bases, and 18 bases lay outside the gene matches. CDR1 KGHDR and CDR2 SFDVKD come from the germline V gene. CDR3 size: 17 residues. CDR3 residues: CAKSDPAGGRWTDTQYF. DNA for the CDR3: TGTGCCAAAAGTGATCCTGCAGGGGGCAGGTGGACAGATACGCAGTATTTT.

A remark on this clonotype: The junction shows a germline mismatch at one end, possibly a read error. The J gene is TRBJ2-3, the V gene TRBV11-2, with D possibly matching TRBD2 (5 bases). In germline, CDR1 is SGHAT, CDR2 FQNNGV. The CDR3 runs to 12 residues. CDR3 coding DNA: TGTGCCAGCAGCTTAATGGGAGATACACAGTATTTT. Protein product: CASSLMGDTQYF.

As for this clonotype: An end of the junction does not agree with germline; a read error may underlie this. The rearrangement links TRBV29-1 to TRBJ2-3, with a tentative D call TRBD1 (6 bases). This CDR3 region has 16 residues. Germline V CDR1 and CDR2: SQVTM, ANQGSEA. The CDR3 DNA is TGCAGCGTTGAAGATTACGGACAGTATGACACAGATACTCAGTATTTT. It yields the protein CSVEDYGQYDTDTQYF.